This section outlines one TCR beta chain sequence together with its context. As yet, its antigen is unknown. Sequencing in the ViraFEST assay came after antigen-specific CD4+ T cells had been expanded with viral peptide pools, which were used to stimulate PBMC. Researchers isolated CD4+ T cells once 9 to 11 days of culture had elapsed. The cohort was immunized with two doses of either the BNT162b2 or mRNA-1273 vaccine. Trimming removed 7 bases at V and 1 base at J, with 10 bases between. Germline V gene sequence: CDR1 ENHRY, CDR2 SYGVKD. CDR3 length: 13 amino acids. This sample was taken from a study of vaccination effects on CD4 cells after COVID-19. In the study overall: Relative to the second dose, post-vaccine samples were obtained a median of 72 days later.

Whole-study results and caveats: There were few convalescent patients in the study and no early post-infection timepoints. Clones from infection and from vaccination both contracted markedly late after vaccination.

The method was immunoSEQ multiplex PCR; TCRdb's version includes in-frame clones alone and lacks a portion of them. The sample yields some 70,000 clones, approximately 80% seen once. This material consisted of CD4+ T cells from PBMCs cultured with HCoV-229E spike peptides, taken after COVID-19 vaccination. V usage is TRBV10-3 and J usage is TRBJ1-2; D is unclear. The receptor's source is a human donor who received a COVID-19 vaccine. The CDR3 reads CAITPDVNYGYTF. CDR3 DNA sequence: TGTGCCATCACTCCAGACGTTAACTATGGCTACACCTTC.